Given below is one TCR beta chain in context. The antigen is not known. This specimen belongs to a study of OX40 agonist ivuxolimab in advanced cancers. Overall study findings and caveats: On average, CD8+ T cells showed a greater number of expanded clones than CD4+.

CDR1 is WSHSY and CDR2 is SAAADI in the germline V gene. V lost 6 bases and J lost 3, with 12 bases in between. This CDR3 contains 14 residues. Sequenced by immunoSEQ multiplex PCR; TCRdb stores in-frame clones only, minus some. The profile shows about 38,000 clones, around 82% of them singletons. This receptor was identified in an adult with an advanced solid tumor such as melanoma, head and neck, liver or kidney cancer. The chain employs TRBV10-2 and TRBJ1-3, with a tentative D call TRBD1 (6 bases). The sample consisted of CD4+ or CD8+ T cells sorted from blood, taken in a trial of the OX40 agonist ivuxolimab. In nucleotides, the CDR3 is TGCGCCAGCAGCCGGGGGGCAGATGGAAACACCATATATTTT. Encoded protein: CASSRGADGNTIYF.